Listed below are T cell receptor beta chains from one sample, sequenced in a study of blood T cell repertoires in COVID-19. The data were produced by immunoSEQ multiplex PCR, yet TCRdb's version contains in-frame clones alone and is incomplete. The table shows 100,000 to 150,000 clones, with roughly 88% occurring only once. Material for sequencing was peripheral blood. The receptors originated from a woman of 80 years or more with acute or convalescent COVID-19. Each CDR3 is given with its conserved first and last residue. D genes are given only for firm matches. The size entry is marked missing in some rows and otherwise reads once, few, many or a size class.

J,D,V,size,CDR3,DNA
TRBJ1-2,-,TRBV9,-,CARHGPAGVGYTF,TGTGCCAGGCATGGTCCGGCAGGGGTCGGCTACACCTTC
TRBJ2-5,-,TRBV5-4,once,CASSSVGDFKETQYF,TGTGCCAGCAGCTCCGTCGGGGACTTTAAAGAGACCCAGTACTTC
TRBJ2-7,TRBD2,TRBV6-5,-,CASQAAGGGHQYF,TGTGCCAGCCAAGCGGCGGGAGGGGGTCATCAGTACTTC
TRBJ2-7,-,TRBV12-3/TRBV12-4,-,CASSINFYEQYF,TGTGCCAGCAGTATAAACTTCTACGAGCAGTACTTC
TRBJ1-2,TRBD1,TRBV6-5,-,CASSYRDRGSGYTF,TGTGCCAGCAGTTACCGGGACAGGGGCAGTGGCTACACCTTC
TRBJ1-6,-,TRBV18,-,CASSHTTGRDNSPLHF,TGTGCCAGCTCACACACCACCGGCAGGGATAATTCACCCCTCCACTTT
TRBJ1-5,TRBD1,TRBV27,-,CASSPIGQARNQPQHF,TGTGCCAGCAGTCCGATCGGACAGGCTCGCAATCAGCCCCAGCATTTT
TRBJ1-1,TRBD1,TRBV23-1,-,CASSLRTGGVTEAFF,TGCGCCAGCAGTCTTAGGACAGGGGGCGTCACTGAAGCTTTCTTT
TRBJ2-1,TRBD2,TRBV6-5,-,CASRTSDYNEQFF,TGTGCCAGCCGGACTAGTGACTACAATGAGCAGTTCTTC
TRBJ2-7,TRBD2,TRBV7-2,-,CASSPGLAGAYEQYF,TGTGCCAGCAGCCCGGGACTAGCGGGGGCCTACGAGCAGTACTTC
TRBJ2-6,-,TRBV2,-,CASSRSRPSGANVLTF,TGTGCCAGCTCTCGCTCTAGGCCCTCTGGGGCCAACGTCCTGACTTTC
TRBJ1-2,-,TRBV5-4,-,CASSLGTGGAYGYTF,TGTGCCAGCAGCTTGGGTACAGGTGGGGCCTATGGCTACACCTTC
TRBJ1-1,TRBD1,TRBV7-9,-,CASSSPSLRGQPNTEAFF,TGTGCCAGCAGCTCGCCCAGTCTAAGGGGGCAACCGAACACTGAAGCTTTCTTT
TRBJ1-5,TRBD1,TRBV5-5,-,CASSLRGQLFFNQPQHF,TGTGCCAGCAGCTTGAGGGGACAGCTTTTTTTCAATCAGCCCCAGCATTTT
TRBJ1-3,TRBD1,TRBV7-9,-,CASSLSGQGAGNTIYF,TGTGCCAGCAGCTTGTCGGGACAGGGTGCTGGAAACACCATATATTTT
TRBJ2-7,-,TRBV6-5,few,CASSYSSAYEQYF,TGTGCCAGCAGTTATTCTTCCGCCTACGAGCAGTACTTC
TRBJ2-2,-,TRBV11-2,-,CASSLSRGELFF,TGTGCCAGCAGCTTATCTAGAGGGGAGCTGTTTTTT
TRBJ1-5,-,TRBV27,once,CASSSLGGHQPQHF,TGTGCCAGCAGTTCTTTGGGGGGACATCAGCCCCAGCATTTT
TRBJ2-7,TRBD1,TRBV2,-,CASTWGQGLYEQYF,TGTGCCAGCACATGGGGACAGGGACTTTACGAGCAGTACTTC
TRBJ1-1,TRBD1,TRBV11-2,-,CASSFLPGQGGTEAFF,TGTGCCAGCAGCTTCCTTCCGGGACAGGGCGGCACTGAAGCTTTCTTT
TRBJ2-7,TRBD2,TRBV4-1,-,CASSQEGTSDYEQYF,TGCGCCAGCAGCCAAGAAGGGACTAGCGACTACGAGCAGTACTTC
TRBJ2-5,-,TRBV7-2,-,CASSLAVLAETQYF,TGTGCCAGCAGCTTAGCGGTGCTAGCGGAGACCCAGTACTTC
TRBJ1-5,TRBD1,TRBV19,-,CASSVTGWGNQPQHF,TGTGCCAGTAGTGTGACAGGGTGGGGCAATCAGCCCCAGCATTTT
TRBJ2-2,-,TRBV7-2,-,CASSLENQGFANTGELFF,TGTGCCAGCAGCTTAGAGAACCAGGGTTTCGCGAACACCGGGGAGCTGTTTTTT
TRBJ1-1,-,TRBV6-5,-,CASSYLATNAEAFF,TGTGCCAGCAGTTACTTGGCGACAAACGCTGAAGCTTTCTTT
TRBJ1-6,TRBD1,TRBV9,-,CASSETGYNSPLHF,TGTGCCAGCAGCGAGACAGGGTATAATTCACCCCTCCACTTT
TRBJ1-6,-,TRBV5-4,-,CASNREGIINSPLHF,TGTGCCAGCAACAGGGAGGGAATCATAAATTCACCCCTCCACTTT